This T cell receptor beta chain comes out of a study of long-term antiretroviral therapy in people with HIV. Assay version v3.0 of immunoSEQ was used, and it was run at survey level. The data were produced by immunoSEQ multiplex PCR, yet TCRdb's version contains in-frame clones alone and is incomplete. The sample yields roughly 16,000 clones, 79% seen once. Concerning this clone itself: Its antigen is still unknown.

V lost 0 bases, J lost 3 bases, and 6 bases lay in between. Germline V gene data show CDR1 as SGHNT and CDR2 as YYREEE (reference sequence). The CDR3 length is 13 residues. Study results and caveats: It was not possible to obtain data on ART adherence, viral resistance or therapy changes. CDR3 lengths in HIV samples spanned a narrower range than controls.

Without exception, participants with HIV were treated in the United States. The sequence came from a man aged 25 to 40 with HIV. This sequence joins TRBV5-4 and TRBJ2-5; D gene uncertain. Specimen: unsorted PBMCs, collected at the start of antiretroviral therapy. CDR3 in amino acids: CASSLVAEETQYF. CDR3 sequence (DNA): TGTGCCAGCAGCTTGGTGGCGGAAGAGACCCAGTACTTC.